One and the same sample provided the 4 T cell receptor beta chains below, sequenced in a study of shared clonotypes between healthy human individuals (dated by TCRdb to about 2020). The library was produced with the immunoSEQ multiplex PCR assay. TCRdb holds this immuneACCESS table with in-frame rearrangements only. Some clones are missing; in checked studies, unresolved V genes explain under half, and the rest has no known cause. This sample gives over 2 million clones in total; 90% to 95% of them show up just once. Together, the top ten hold 0.1% to 0.15% of the sample. Source material: naive CD4+ T cells sorted from blood. The cell subset or site label, as the study defines it: CD45RA+ positively selected. The receptors were sampled from a young man in good health.

The CDR3 bases are TGCGCCAGCAGCTTGGCCCTATCACGGAACACTGAAGCTTTCTTT. Translation gives CASSLALSRNTEAFF. This chain uses TRBV5-1 with TRBJ1-1; D is unclear. The germline V and J ends were trimmed by 0 bases and 1 base, with 10 bases remaining between them. Per the germline V gene, CDR1 is SGHRS and CDR2 is YFSETQ. This CDR3 comprises 15 residues.

The chain has TRBV28 and TRBJ1-6, with D possibly being TRBD1 (6 bases). V was cut by 4 bases and J by 10 bases, with 17 bases left in between. CDR3 length equals 15 residues. Germline CDR1 and CDR2: MDHEN and SYDVKM. CDR3 amino acids: CASSSGAGRESPLHF. In DNA form, the CDR3 reads TGTGCCAGCAGTTCAGGGGCGGGCAGGGAGTCACCCCTCCACTTT.

The chain is built from TRBV15 and TRBJ2-1; tentative D call: TRBD1 (6 bases). Between the trimmed V and J ends, which lost 1 base and 7 bases, there was a span of 8 bases. The CDR3 runs 13 residues. The germline gives CDR1 LNHNV, CDR2 YYDKDF (reference sequence). CDR3 region: CATSRVRGNEQFF. The CDR3 region has the DNA TGTGCCACCAGCAGAGTTAGGGGGAATGAGCAGTTCTTC.

The chain couples TRBV7-3 to TRBJ1-1, with D maybe TRBD1 (6 bases). Germline CDR1 and CDR2: SGHTA and FQGTGA. The CDR3 is 15 amino acids. The germline V and J ends were trimmed by 5 bases and 2 bases, with 15 bases remaining between them. The CDR3 region is CASSKTGGSNTEAFF. The DNA of the CDR3 is TGTGCCAGCAGCAAGACAGGAGGTAGCAACACTGAAGCTTTCTTT. Looking up the rest from reference TRBV7-3 and TRBJ1-1 gives the full variable domain: GAGVSQTPSNKVTEKGKYVELRCDPISGHTALYWYRQSLGQGPEFLIYFQGTGAADDSGLPNDRFFAVRPEGSVSTLKIQRTERGDSAVYLCASSKTGGSNTEAFFGQGTRLTVV.